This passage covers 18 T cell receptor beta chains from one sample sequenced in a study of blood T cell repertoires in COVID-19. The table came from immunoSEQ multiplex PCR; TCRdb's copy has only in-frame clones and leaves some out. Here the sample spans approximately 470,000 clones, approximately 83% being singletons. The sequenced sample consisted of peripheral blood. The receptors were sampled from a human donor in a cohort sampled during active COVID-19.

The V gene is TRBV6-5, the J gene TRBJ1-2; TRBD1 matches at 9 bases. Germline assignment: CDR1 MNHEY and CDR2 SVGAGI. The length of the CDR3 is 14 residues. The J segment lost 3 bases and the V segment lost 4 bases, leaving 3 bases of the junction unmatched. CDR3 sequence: CASSSWDRDYGYTF. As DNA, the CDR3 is TGTGCCAGCAGTTCGTGGGACAGGGACTATGGCTACACCTTC.

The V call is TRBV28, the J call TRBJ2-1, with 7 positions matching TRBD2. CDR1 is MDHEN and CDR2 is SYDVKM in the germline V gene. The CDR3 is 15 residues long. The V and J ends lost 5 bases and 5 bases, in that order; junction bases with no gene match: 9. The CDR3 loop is CASSPVGGGDNEQFF. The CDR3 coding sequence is TGTGCCAGCAGTCCCGTCGGGGGAGGGGACAATGAGCAGTTCTTC. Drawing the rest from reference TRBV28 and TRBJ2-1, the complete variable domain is DVKVTQSSRYLVKRTGEKVFLECVQDMDHENMFWYRQDPGLGLRLIYFSYDVKMKEKGDIPEGYSVSREKKERFSLILESASTNQTSMYLCASSPVGGGDNEQFFGPGTRLTVL.

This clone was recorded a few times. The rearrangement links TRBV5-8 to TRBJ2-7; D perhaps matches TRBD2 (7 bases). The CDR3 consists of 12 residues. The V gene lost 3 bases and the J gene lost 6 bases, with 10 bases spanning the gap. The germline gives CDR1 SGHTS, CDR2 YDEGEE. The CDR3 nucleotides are TGTGCCAGCAGCTCGGGGGGCTTCGAGCAGTACTTC. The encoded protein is CASSSGGFEQYF.

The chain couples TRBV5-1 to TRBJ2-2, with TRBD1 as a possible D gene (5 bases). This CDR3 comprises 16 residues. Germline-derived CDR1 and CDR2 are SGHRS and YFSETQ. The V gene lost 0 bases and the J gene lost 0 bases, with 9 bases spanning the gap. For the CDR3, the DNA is TGCGCCAGCAGCTTGGATGGGGCCTCGAACACCGGGGAGCTGTTTTTT. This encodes CASSLDGASNTGELFF. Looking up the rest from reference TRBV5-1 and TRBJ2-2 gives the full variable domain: KAGVTQTPRYLIKTRGQQVTLSCSPISGHRSVSWYQQTPGQGLQFLFEYFSETQRNKGNFPGRFSGRQFSNSRSEMNVSTLELGDSALYLCASSLDGASNTGELFFGEGSRLTVL.

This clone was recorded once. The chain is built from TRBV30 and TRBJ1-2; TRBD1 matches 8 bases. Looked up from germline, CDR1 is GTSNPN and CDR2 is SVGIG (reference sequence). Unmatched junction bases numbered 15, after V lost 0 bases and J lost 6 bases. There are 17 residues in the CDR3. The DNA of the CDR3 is TGTGCCTGGAGTGTTAGGGGCCCGGACAGGGTTCGGGATGGCTACACCTTC. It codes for CAWSVRGPDRVRDGYTF.

Written as DNA, the CDR3 is TGTGCCAGCAGCTTTAACGGGGTTTCTCAGCCCCAGCATTTT. Encoded protein: CASSFNGVSQPQHF. The chain uses TRBV7-2 and TRBJ1-5; D unclear. CDR1 SGHTA and CDR2 FQGNSA come from the germline V gene. The V end lost 3 bases, the J end lost 6 bases, and 12 bases lay between the germline ends. The CDR3 spans 14 residues.

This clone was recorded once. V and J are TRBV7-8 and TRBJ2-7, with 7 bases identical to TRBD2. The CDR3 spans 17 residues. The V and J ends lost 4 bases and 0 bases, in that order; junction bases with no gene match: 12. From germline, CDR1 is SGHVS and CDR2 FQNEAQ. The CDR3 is CASSSSILGLSSYEQYF. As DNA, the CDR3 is TGTGCCAGCAGCTCGAGTATACTGGGACTATCCTCCTACGAGCAGTACTTC.

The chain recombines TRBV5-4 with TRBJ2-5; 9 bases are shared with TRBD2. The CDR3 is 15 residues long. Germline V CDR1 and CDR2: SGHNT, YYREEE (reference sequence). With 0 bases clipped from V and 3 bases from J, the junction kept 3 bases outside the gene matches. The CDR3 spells CASSLEIAGEETQYF. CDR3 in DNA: TGTGCCAGCAGCTTGGAAATAGCGGGGGAAGAGACCCAGTACTTC. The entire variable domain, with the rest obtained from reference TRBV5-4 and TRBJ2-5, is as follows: ETGVTQSPTHLIKTRGQQVTLRCSSQSGHNTVSWYQQALGQGPQFIFQYYREEENGRGNFPPRFSGLQFPNYSSELNVNALELDDSALYLCASSLEIAGEETQYFGPGTRLLVL.

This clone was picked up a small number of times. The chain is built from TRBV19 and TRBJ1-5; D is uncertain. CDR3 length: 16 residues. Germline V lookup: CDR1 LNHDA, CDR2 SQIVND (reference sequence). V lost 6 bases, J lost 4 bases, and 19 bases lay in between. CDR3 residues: CASSPRVFKGNQPQHF. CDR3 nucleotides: TGTGCCAGTAGCCCACGGGTTTTCAAAGGAAATCAGCCCCAGCATTTT.

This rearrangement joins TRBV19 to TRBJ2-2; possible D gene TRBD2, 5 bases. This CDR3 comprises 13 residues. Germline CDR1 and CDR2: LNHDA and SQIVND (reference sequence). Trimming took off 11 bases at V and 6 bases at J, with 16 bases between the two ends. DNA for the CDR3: TGTGCCGGAAGTAGTTCGGGGTCCGGGGAGCTGTTTTTT. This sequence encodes CAGSSSGSGELFF.

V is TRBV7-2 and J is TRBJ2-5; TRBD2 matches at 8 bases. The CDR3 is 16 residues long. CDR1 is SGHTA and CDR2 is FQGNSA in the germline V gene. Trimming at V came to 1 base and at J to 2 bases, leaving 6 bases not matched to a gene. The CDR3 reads CASSLDGLAYQETQYF. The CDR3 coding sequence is TGTGCCAGCAGCTTAGACGGACTAGCCTATCAAGAGACCCAGTACTTC.

CDR3 nucleotides: TGTGCCAGCGCGACACCTGGAAACACTGAAGCTTTCTTT. It yields the protein CASATPGNTEAFF. The chain couples TRBV7-9 to TRBJ1-1; D call uncertain. Per germline, CDR1 SEHNR and CDR2 FQNEAQ (reference sequence). Trimming shortened V by 8 bases and J by 2 bases, and 12 bases separated the two germline ends. This CDR3 comprises 13 residues.

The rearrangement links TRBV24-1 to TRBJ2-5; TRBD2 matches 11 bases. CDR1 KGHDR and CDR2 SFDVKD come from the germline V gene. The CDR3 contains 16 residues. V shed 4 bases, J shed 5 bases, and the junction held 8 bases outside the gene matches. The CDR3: CATSEPTSGSGETQYF. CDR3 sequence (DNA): TGTGCCACCAGTGAACCAACTAGCGGGAGTGGCGAGACCCAGTACTTC.

The DNA for the CDR3 is TGTGCCAGCAGCTGGGTCGGGACAGGGGGCACAGATACGCAGTATTTT. This gives the protein CASSWVGTGGTDTQYF. V usage is TRBV7-3 and J usage is TRBJ2-3; 10 nucleotides line up with TRBD1. V shed 4 bases and J 1 base; nucleotides not matched to a gene: 5. CDR1 is SGHTA, CDR2 FQGTGA, per germline. The CDR3 is 16 amino acids.

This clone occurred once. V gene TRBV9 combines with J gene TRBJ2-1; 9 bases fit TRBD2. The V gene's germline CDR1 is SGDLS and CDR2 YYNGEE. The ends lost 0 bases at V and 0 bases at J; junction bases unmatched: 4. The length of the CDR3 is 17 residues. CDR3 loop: CASSVVPSGASYNEQFF. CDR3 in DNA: TGTGCCAGCAGCGTAGTGCCTAGCGGGGCCTCCTACAATGAGCAGTTCTTC.

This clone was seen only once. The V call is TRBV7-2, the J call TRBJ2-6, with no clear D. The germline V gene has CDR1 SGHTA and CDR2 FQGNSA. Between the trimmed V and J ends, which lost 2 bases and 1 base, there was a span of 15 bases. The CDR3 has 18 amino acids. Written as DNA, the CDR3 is TGTGCCAGCAGCTTATACGGTCCTGGTAGATCTGGGGCCAACGTCCTGACTTTC. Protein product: CASSLYGPGRSGANVLTF.

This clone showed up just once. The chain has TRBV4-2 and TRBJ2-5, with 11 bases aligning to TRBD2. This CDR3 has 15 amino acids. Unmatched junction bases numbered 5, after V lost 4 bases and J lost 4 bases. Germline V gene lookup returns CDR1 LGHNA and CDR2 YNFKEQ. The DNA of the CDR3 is TGTGCCAGCAGCCCCACTAGCGGGAGTCCAGAGACCCAGTACTTC. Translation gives CASSPTSGSPETQYF.

The CDR3 reads CSVEDNAGGGFYTF. CDR3 sequence (DNA): TGCAGCGTTGAAGATAACGCTGGGGGGGGTTTCTACACCTTC. The rearrangement links TRBV29-1 to TRBJ1-2; perhaps TRBD1 as D (5 bases). Per germline, CDR1 SQVTM and CDR2 ANQGSEA. V was pared by 0 bases and J by 10 bases, with 18 bases between. The CDR3 is made up of 14 amino acids.